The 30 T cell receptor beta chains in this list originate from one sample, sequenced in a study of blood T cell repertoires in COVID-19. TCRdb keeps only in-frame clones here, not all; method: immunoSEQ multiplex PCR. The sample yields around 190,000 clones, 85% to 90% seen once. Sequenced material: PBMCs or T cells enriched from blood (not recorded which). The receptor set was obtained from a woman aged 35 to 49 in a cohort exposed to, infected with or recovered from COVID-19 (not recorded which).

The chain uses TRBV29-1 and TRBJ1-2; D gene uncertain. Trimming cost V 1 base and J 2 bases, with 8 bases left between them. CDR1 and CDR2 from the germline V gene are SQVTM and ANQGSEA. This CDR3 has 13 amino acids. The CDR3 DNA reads TGCAGCGTTGAAGCCACAGCCAACTATGGCTACACCTTC. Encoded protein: CSVEATANYGYTF. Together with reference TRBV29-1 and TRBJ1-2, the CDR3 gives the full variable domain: SAVISQKPSRDICQRGTSLTIQCQVDSQVTMMFWYRQQPGQSLTLIATANQGSEATYESGFVIDKFPISRPNLTFSTLTVSNMSPEDSSIYLCSVEATANYGYTFGSGTRLTVV.

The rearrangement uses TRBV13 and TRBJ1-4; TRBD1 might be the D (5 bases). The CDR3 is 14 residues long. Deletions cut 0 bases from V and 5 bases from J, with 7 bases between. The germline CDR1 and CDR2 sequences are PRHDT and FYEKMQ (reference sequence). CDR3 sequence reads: CASSLGQVNEKLFF. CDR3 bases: TGTGCCAGCAGCTTAGGACAGGTGAATGAAAAACTGTTTTTT. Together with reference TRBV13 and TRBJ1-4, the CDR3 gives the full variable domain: AAGVIQSPRHLIKEKRETATLKCYPIPRHDTVYWYQQGPGQDPQFLISFYEKMQSDKGSIPDRFSAQQFSDYHSELNMSSLELGDSALYFCASSLGQVNEKLFFGSGTQLSVL.

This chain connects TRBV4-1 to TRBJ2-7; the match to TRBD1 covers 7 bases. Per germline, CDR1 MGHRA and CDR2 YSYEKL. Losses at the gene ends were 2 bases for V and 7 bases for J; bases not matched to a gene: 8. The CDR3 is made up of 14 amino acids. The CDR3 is CASSQTGQLREQYF. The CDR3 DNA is TGCGCCAGCAGCCAAACGGGACAGCTTCGGGAGCAGTACTTC.

CDR3 sequence reads: CASSQRGEVPANYGYTF. CDR3 sequence (DNA): TGTGCCAGTAGTCAAAGAGGGGAGGTACCAGCTAACTATGGCTACACCTTC. This rearrangement joins TRBV19 to TRBJ1-2; tentatively, D is TRBD1 (5 bases). The length of the CDR3 is 17 residues. Germline V gene data show CDR1 as LNHDA and CDR2 as SQIVND (reference sequence). V lost 5 bases and J lost 0, with 19 bases in between.

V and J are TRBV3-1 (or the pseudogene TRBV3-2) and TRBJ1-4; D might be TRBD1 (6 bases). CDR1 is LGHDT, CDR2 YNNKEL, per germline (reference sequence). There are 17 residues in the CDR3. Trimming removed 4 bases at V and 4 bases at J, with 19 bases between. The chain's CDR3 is CASSRAETGSFNEKLFF. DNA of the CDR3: TGTGCCAGCAGCCGAGCAGAGACAGGAAGCTTTAATGAAAAACTGTTTTTT.

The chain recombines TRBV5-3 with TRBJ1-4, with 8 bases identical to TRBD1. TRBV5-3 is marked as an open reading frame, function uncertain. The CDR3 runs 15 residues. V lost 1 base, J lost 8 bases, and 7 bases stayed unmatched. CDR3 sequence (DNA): TGTGCCAGAAGCTTGCGACAGGGGCCAGCCGAAAAACTGTTTTTT. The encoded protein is CARSLRQGPAEKLFF.

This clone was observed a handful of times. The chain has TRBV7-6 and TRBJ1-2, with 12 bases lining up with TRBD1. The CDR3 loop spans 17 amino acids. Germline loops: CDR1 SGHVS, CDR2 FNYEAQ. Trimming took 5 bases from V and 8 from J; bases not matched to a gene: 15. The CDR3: CASSPLRDRGLGGGYTF. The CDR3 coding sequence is TGTGCCAGCAGCCCCCTGAGGGACAGGGGGCTAGGCGGCGGCTACACCTTC. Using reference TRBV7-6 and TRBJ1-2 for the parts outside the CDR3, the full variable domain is GAGVSQSPRYKVTKRGQDVALRCDPISGHVSLYWYRQALGQGPEFLTYFNYEAQQDKSGLPNDRFSAERPEGSISTLTIQRTEQRDSAMYRCASSPLRDRGLGGGYTFGSGTRLTVV.

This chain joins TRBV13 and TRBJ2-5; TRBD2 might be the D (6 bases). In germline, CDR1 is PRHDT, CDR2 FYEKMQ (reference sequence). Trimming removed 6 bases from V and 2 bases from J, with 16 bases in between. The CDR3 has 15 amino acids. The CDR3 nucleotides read TGTGCCAGCAGTTTGGGAGGAGGGTCACAAGAGACCCAGTACTTC. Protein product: CASSLGGGSQETQYF.

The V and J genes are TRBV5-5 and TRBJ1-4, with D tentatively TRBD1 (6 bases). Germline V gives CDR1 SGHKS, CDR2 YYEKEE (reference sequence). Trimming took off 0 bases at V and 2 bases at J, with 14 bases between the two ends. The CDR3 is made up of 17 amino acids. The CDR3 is CASSLEVRGVTNEKLFF. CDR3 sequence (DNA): TGTGCCAGCAGCTTGGAGGTCAGGGGAGTGACTAATGAAAAACTGTTTTTT.

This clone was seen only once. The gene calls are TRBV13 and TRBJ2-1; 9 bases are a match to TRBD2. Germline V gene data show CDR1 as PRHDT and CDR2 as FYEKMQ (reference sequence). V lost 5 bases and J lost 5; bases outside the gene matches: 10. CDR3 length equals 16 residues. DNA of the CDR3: TGTGCCAGCAGCACAGGACTAGCGAGCCCGCACAATGAGCAGTTCTTC. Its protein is CASSTGLASPHNEQFF.

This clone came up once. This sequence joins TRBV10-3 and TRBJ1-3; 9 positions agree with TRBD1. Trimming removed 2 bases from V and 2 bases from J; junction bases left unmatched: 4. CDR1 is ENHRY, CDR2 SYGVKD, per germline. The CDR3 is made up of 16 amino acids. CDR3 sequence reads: CAISETGDRAGNTIYF. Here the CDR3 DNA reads TGTGCCATCAGTGAGACGGGGGACAGGGCTGGAAACACCATATATTTT.

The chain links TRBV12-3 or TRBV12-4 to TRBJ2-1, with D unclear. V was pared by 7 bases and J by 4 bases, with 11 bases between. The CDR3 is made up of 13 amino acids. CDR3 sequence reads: CASTDAGYNEQFF. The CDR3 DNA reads TGTGCCAGCACCGACGCCGGGTACAATGAGCAGTTCTTC.

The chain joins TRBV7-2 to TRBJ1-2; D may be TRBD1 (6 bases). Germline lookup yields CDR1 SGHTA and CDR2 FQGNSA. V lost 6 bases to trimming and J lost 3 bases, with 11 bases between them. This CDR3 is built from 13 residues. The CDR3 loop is CASSTYRDYGYTF. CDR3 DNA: TGTGCCAGCAGTACCTACAGGGACTATGGCTACACCTTC.

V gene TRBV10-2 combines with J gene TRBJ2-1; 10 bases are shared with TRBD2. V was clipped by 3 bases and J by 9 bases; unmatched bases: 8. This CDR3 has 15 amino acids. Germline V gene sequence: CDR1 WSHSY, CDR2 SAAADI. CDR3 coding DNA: TGCGCCAGCAGTGAATCAGCGGGAGGGCCCGGTGAGCAGTTCTTC. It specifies CASSESAGGPGEQFF.

For the CDR3, the DNA is TGTGCCAGCAGCCTCGGACAGGGGACCTACGAGCAGTACTTC. Residues: CASSLGQGTYEQYF. The V call is TRBV14, the J call TRBJ2-7; TRBD1 agrees at 9 bases. This CDR3 region has 14 residues. The germline gives CDR1 SGHDN, CDR2 FVKESK. Trimming removed 4 bases from V and 2 bases from J; junction bases left unmatched: 3.

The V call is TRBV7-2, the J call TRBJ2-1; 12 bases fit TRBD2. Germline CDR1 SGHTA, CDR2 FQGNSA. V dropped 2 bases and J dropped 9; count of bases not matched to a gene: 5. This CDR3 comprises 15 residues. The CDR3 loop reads CASSLLAGGYVEQFF. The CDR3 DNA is TGTGCCAGCAGCTTACTAGCGGGAGGGTACGTTGAGCAGTTCTTC.

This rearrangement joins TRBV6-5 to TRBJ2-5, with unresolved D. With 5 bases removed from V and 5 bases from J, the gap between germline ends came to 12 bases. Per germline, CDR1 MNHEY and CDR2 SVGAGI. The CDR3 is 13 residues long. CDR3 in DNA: TGTGCCAGCAGTCGTAGAGCCGCTGAGACCCAGTACTTC. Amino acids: CASSRRAAETQYF.

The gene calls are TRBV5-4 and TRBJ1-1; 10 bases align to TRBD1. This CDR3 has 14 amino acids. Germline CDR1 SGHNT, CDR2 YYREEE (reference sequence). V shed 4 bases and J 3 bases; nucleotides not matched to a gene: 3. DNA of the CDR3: TGTGCCAGCAGCCAGGGACAGGGGCACACTGAAGCTTTCTTT. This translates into CASSQGQGHTEAFF.

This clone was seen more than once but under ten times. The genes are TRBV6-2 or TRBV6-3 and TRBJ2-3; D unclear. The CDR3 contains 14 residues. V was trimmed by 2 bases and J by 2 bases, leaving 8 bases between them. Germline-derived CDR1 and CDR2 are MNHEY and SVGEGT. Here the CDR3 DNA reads TGTGCCAGCAGTTACGACTGGAACACAGATACGCAGTATTTT. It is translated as CASSYDWNTDTQYF.

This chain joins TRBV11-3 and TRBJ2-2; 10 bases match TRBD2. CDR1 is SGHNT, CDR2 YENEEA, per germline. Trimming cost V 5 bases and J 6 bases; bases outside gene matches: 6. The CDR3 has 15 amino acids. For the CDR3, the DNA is TGTGCCAGCAGCCCTAGCGGGAGAGGGGCCGGGGAGCTGTTTTTT. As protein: CASSPSGRGAGELFF.

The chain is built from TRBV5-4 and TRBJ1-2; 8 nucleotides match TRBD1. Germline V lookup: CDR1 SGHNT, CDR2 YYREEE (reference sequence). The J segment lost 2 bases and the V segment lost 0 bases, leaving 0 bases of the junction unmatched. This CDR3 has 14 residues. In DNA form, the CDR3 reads TGTGCCAGCAGCTTGGACAGGGGGAACTATGGCTACACCTTC. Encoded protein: CASSLDRGNYGYTF.

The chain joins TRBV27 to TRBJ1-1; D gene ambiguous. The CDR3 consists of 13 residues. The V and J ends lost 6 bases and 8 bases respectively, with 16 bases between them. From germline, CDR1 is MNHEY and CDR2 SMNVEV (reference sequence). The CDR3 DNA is TGTGCCAGCAGGCCTACTAGAACGGCAGAAGCTTTCTTT. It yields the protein CASRPTRTAEAFF.

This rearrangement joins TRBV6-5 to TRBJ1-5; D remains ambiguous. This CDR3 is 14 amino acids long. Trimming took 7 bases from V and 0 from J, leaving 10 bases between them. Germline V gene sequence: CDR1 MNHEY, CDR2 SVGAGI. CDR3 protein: CASTSLYSNQPQHF. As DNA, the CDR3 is TGTGCCAGCACCTCCCTCTATAGCAATCAGCCCCAGCATTTT.

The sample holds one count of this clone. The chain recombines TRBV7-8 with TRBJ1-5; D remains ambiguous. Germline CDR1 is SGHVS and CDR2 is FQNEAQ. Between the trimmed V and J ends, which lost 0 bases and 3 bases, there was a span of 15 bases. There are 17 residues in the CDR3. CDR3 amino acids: CASSLARGLQTNQPQHF. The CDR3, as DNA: TGTGCCAGCAGCTTAGCCCGAGGCCTGCAGACCAATCAGCCCCAGCATTTT.

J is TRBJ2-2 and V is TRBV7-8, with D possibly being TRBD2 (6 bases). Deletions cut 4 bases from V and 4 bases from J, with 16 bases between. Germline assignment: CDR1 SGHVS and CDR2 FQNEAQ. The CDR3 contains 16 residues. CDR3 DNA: TGTGCCAGCAGCTGGGGACTCGCCTTGGGCACCGGGGAGCTGTTTTTT. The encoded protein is CASSWGLALGTGELFF.

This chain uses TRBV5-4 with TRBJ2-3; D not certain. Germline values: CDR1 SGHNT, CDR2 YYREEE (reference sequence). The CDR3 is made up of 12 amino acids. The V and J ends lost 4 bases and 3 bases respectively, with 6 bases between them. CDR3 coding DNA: TGTGCCAGCAGCGTGAGAACAGATACGCAGTATTTT. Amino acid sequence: CASSVRTDTQYF.

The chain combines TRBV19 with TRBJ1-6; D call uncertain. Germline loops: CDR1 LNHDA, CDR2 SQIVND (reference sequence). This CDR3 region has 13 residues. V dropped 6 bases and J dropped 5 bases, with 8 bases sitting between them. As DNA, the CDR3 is TGTGCCAGTAGCCCGGGGAATAATTCACCCCTCCACTTT. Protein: CASSPGNNSPLHF.

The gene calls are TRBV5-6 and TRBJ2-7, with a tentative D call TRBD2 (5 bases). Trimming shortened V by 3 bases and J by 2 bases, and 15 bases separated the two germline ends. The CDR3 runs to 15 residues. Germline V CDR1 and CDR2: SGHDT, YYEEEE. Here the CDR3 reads CASSSAGLPTYEQYF. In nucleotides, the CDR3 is TGTGCCAGCAGCTCGGCGGGCCTCCCTACCTACGAGCAGTACTTC.

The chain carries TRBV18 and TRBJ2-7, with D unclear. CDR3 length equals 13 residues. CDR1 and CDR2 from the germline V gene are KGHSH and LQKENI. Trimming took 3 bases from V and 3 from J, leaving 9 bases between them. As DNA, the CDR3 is TGTGCCAGCTCACCGGGCAGCAGCTACGAGCAGTACTTC. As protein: CASSPGSSYEQYF.

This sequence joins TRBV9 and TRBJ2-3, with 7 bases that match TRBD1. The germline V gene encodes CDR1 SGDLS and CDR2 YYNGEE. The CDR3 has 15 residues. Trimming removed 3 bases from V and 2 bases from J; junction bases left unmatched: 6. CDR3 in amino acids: CASSARDRATDTQYF. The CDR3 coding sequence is TGTGCCAGCAGCGCACGGGACAGAGCCACAGATACGCAGTATTTT. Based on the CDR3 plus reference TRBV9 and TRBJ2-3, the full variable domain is DSGVTQTPKHLITATGQRVTLRCSPRSGDLSVYWYQQSLDQGLQFLIQYYNGEERAKGNILERFSAQQFPDLHSELNLSSLELGDSALYFCASSARDRATDTQYFGPGTRLTVL.